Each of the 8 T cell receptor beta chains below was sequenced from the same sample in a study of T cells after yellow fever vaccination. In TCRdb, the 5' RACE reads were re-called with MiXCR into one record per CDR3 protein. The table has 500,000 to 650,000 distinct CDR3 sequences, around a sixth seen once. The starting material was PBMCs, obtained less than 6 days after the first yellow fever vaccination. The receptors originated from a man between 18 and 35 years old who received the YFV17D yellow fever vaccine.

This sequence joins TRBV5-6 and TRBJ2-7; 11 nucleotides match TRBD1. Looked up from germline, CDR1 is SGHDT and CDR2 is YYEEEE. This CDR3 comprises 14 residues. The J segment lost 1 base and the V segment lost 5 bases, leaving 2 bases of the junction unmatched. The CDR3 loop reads CASRGQGDSYEQYF. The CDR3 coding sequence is TGTGCCAGCAGGGGACAGGGGGATTCCTACGAGCAGTACTTC.

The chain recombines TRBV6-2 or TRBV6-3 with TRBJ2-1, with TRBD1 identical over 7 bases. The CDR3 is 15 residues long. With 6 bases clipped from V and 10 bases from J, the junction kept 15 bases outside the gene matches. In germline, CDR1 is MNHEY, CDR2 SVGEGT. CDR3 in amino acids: CASRPWATQGDEQFF. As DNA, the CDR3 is TGTGCCAGCAGGCCCTGGGCCACCCAGGGGGACGAGCAGTTCTTC.

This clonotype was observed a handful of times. The CDR3 loop is CSAREGPTEAFF. The CDR3 nucleotides are TGCAGTGCTAGAGAGGGTCCCACTGAAGCTTTCTTT. V gene TRBV20-1 combines with J gene TRBJ1-1, with D unclear. The V end was cut by 0 bases, the J end by 4 bases, with 6 bases between. The CDR3 spans 12 residues. CDR1 and CDR2 from the germline V gene are DFQATT and SNEGSKA (reference sequence).

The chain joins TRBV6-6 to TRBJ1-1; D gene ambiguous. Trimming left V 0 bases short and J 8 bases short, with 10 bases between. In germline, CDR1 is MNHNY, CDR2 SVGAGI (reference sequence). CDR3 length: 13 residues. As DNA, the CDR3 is TGTGCCAGCAGTTACTCGATGACGGGGGAAGCTTTCTTT. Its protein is CASSYSMTGEAFF.

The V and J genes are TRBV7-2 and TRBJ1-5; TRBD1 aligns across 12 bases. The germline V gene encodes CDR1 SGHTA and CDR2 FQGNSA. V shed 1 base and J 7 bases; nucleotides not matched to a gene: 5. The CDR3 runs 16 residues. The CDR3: CASSLVGTGGVQPQHF. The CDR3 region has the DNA TGTGCCAGCAGCTTAGTGGGGACAGGGGGCGTCCAGCCCCAGCATTTT.

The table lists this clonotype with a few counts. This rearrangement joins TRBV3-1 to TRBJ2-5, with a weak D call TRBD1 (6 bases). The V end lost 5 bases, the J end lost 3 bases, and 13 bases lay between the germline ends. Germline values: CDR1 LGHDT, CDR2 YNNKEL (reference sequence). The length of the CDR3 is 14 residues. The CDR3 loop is CASSTRDTEETQYF. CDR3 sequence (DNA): TGTGCCAGCAGCACCCGGGACACGGAAGAGACCCAGTACTTC.

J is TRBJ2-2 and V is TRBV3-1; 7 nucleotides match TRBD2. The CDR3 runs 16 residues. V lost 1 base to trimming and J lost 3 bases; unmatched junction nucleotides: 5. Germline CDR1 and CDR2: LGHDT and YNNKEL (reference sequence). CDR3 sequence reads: CASSQVGGGYTGELFF. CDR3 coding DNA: TGTGCCAGCAGCCAAGTGGGCGGGGGATACACCGGGGAGCTGTTTTTT.

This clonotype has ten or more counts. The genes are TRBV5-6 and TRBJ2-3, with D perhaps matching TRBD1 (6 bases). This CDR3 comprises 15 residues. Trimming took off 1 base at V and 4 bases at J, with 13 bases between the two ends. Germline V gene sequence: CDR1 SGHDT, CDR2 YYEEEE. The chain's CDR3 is CASSLPGESADTQYF. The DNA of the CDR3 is TGTGCCAGCAGCTTGCCAGGGGAGAGCGCAGATACGCAGTATTTT.